This T cell receptor beta chain derives from a study of T-cell memory formation after mild COVID-19 (dated by TCRdb to the early 2020s). Some background on the complete study: Most TCR sequence clusters were specific to one of the two donors. T-cell clones expanding and contracting after mild COVID-19 in two donors were tracked by longitudinal TCRalpha and TCRbeta repertoire sequencing. Two young, previously healthy adult volunteers made up the cohort, one male and one female.

This sample was sequenced with an Illumina NovaSeq 6000. Using 5'RACE with constant-segment primers, TCRalpha and TCRbeta cDNA libraries were constructed, with sample barcodes and unique molecular identifiers added in the process. RNA was extracted from every sample with Trizol reagent. Libraries were amplified in two PCR steps, with a second sample barcode and Illumina TruSeq adapters added in the second step. Sequencing of libraries was performed on an Illumina NovaSeq with 2 x 150 bp paired-end reads. The published analysis was carried out like this. Reads were demultiplexed and collapsed into UMI-guided consensus sequences with migec v1.2.7. Using mixcr v2.1.11, UMI consensuses were aligned to TRA and TRB V and J templates and then assembled into clonotypes. Expanded or contracted clonotypes were those called significant by both edgeR and NoisET, with noise models trained on biological replicates. For edgeR calls, the cutoffs were a false discovery rate-adjusted p below 0.01 and a log2 fold-change threshold of 1. As an exploratory analysis of dynamics, max-normalized trajectories of the 1000 most abundant clonotypes were examined with PCA combined with hierarchical clustering. The CD4 or CD8 phenotype of responding clones was assigned using the separately sequenced CD4+ and CD8+ repertoires. The raw public reads went through TCRdb reprocessing: fastp at Q25, MiXCR clone calling, in-frame beta chains kept. Rows with one shared CDR3 protein collapse into an entry with the most common genes and DNA. The V and J calls reflect TCRdb's pipeline rather than the authors' work. The table for this sample lists around 200,000 distinct CDR3 sequences; 20% to 25% of them were counted only once. The ten biggest clones cover roughly 23% of the sample.

Ficoll-Paque density gradient centrifugation was used to isolate PBMCs. V drops 1 base and J drops 3 bases, leaving 9 bases in between. CDR1 is given as SGHDN and CDR2 as FVKESK, both from the germline V gene. The CDR3, cysteine through phenylalanine, is 14 amino acids long. Only CDR3 DNA remains: 42 bases, in frame from the first base. This clonotype was seen more than once but under ten times. It has no known antigen specificity. Base qualities are not provided; no much larger clone lies one nucleotide away. Overall study results and their limits: Clones contracting from day 15 to 85 had balanced CD4/CD8 phenotypes, while a second wave expanding from day 15 to 37 was biased towards CD4+. Contracting CD4+ clones turned up mainly in the CM and EM memory subsets, whereas EMRA was where CD8+ clones were enriched. The study covered only a couple of mild cases, and larger cohorts including severe cases with pre-infection samples were considered necessary. The second-wave clones that peaked on day 37 were not confirmed to be SARS-CoV-2 specific. Some responding clones were detected in pre-infection memory, which suggested that pre-existing cross-reactive memory T cells had joined the SARS-CoV-2 response.

The origin of this receptor is an adult woman who had mild COVID-19 (a few samples of this study predate the infection). The sample titles of this study are shuffled in the database, so cell type and time point are left out; the donor was told from shared clones. The rearranged chain carries TRBV14 and TRBJ1-2; too little of a D gene remains to name it. Sequencing was carried out using PBMCs or a T cell subset sorted from them (not recorded which). In nucleotides, the sequence is TGTGCCAGCAGCCAAGTTGGAAGTGACTATGGCTACACCTTC. Its protein reads: CASSQVGSDYGYTF.